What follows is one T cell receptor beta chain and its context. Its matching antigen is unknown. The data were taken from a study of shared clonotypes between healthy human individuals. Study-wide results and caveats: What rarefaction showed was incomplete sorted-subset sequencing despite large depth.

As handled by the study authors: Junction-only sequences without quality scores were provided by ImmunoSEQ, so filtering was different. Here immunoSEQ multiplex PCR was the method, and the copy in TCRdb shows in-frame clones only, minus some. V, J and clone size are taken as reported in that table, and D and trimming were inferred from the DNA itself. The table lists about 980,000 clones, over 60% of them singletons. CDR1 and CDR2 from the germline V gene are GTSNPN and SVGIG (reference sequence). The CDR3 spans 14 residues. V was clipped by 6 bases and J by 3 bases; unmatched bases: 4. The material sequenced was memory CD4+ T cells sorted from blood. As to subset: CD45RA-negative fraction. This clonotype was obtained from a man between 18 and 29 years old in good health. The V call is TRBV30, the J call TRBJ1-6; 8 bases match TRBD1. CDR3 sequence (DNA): TGTGCCTGTACTACAGGGGGCTATAATTCACCCCTCCACTTT. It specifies CACTTGGYNSPLHF. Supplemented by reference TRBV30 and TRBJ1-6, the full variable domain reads SQTIHQWPATLVQPVGSPLSLECTVEGTSNPNLYWYRQAAGRGLQLLFYSVGIGQISSEVPQNLSASRPQDRQFILSSKKLLLSDSGFYLCACTTGGYNSPLHFGNGTRLTVT.